This entry is about one T cell receptor (beta chain). The data originate from a study of blood T cell repertoires in COVID-19. Overall study: The United States, Italy and Spain supplied acute and convalescent COVID-19 samples. Nucleic acid was either cDNA or gDNA, and it came from T cells, B-cell-depleted T cells, or PBMCs.

Germline CDR1 and CDR2: SEHNR and FQNEAQ (reference sequence). The ends were cut back, 4 bases at V and 7 bases at J, with 10 bases in the middle. CDR3 size: 13 residues. Original processing methods: Reference gene primer amplification yielded estimated nucleated cell counts. Sequenced by immunoSEQ multiplex PCR; TCRdb stores in-frame clones only, minus some. The V and J calls and the clone size are those of that table, but D and trimming were determined from the DNA. The sample includes around 170,000 clones, roughly 90% seen only once; the top ten take about a quarter. Sequencing input: peripheral blood. This sequence joins TRBV7-9 and TRBJ1-4; D unclear. The TCR comes from a man between 60 and 75 years old with acute or convalescent COVID-19. The CDR3 here is CASSSVRFEKLFF. The CDR3 DNA is TGTGCCAGCAGCTCGGTCCGGTTTGAAAAACTGTTTTTT.